These 32 T cell receptor beta chains were sequenced from one sample in a study of patients and donors after allogeneic stem cell transplantation (dated by TCRdb to 2020 to 2022). The library was generated by RT-PCR. The sample was run on a NextSeq 550. TCRdb ran its own pipeline on the public reads, namely fastp trimming at Q25 and MiXCR clone calling, and kept in-frame beta chains. Entries that share a CDR3 protein sequence are merged under the most common genes and DNA. The sample table lists 200,000 to 250,000 distinct CDR3 sequences, 11% to 15% of them with a count of one. The ten largest clonotypes hold around a tenth of the sample. The sequencing sample was made of blood, either unsorted or a sorted T cell fraction (not recorded which). All receptors come from a human donor who was either an allogeneic HSCT recipient or a stem cell or donor lymphocyte infusion donor (not recorded which). It is not recorded whose cells these are; they may come from a transplant donor.

The table lists this clonotype with many counts. The rearrangement joins TRBV20-1 to TRBJ2-1, with 9 bases that match TRBD2. This CDR3 has 15 amino acids. The V gene end was trimmed by 6 bases and the J gene end by 2 bases; junction bases not matched to a gene: 8. Germline CDR1 reads DFQATT; CDR2 reads SNEGSKA (reference sequence). The CDR3: CSANGREGTYNEQFF. CDR3 nucleotide sequence: TGCAGTGCAAATGGGCGGGAGGGAACCTACAATGAGCAGTTCTTC.

This clonotype was seen a few times. CDR3 region: CASSQDPSPFYGYTF. The CDR3 DNA reads as TGCGCCAGCAGCCAAGATCCCTCACCCTTCTATGGCTACACCTTC. V and J are TRBV4-1 and TRBJ1-2; no clear D. V was trimmed by 0 bases and J by 4 bases, leaving 12 bases between them. Germline-derived CDR1 and CDR2 are MGHRA and YSYEKL. This CDR3 region has 15 residues.

J is TRBJ2-7 and V is TRBV7-7; D call uncertain. CDR1 is SSHAT, CDR2 FNYEAQ, per germline (reference sequence). Trimming took 5 bases from V and 0 from J, leaving 11 bases between them. There are 14 residues in the CDR3. The CDR3 DNA reads TGTGCCAGCAGCACCTCCCTGACCTCCTACGAGCAGTACTTC. It specifies CASSTSLTSYEQYF.

This clonotype was detected ten times or more. The V and J genes are TRBV20-1 and TRBJ2-1; 10 bases map to TRBD2. Per germline, CDR1 DFQATT and CDR2 SNEGSKA (reference sequence). The CDR3 is made up of 14 amino acids. The V and J ends lost 3 bases and 8 bases, in that order; junction bases with no gene match: 7. CDR3 nucleotides: TGCAGTGCTAGGTCGTCTAGCGGGAGTTATGAGCAGTTCTTC. Translation: CSARSSSGSYEQFF.

This clonotype was observed a few times. V and J are TRBV7-9 and TRBJ1-2; 7 bases match TRBD1. Trimming at V came to 5 bases and at J to 3 bases, leaving 6 bases not matched to a gene. Germline assignment: CDR1 SEHNR and CDR2 FQNEAQ (reference sequence). There are 14 residues in the CDR3. The CDR3 region has the DNA TGTGCCAGCAGCCCATTAGGGACAGACTATGGCTACACCTTC. It codes for CASSPLGTDYGYTF. Looking up the rest from reference TRBV7-9 and TRBJ1-2 gives the full variable domain: DTGVSQNPRHKITKRGQNVTFRCDPISEHNRLYWYRQTLGQGPEFLTYFQNEAQLEKSRLLSDRFSAERPKGSFSTLEIQRTEQGDSAMYLCASSPLGTDYGYTFGSGTRLTVV.

This clonotype was observed a handful of times. This chain uses TRBV12-3 or TRBV12-4 with TRBJ1-6; TRBD1 is a possible D gene (6 bases). CDR3 length: 13 residues. V was clipped by 7 bases and J by 6 bases, with 10 bases between them. Here the CDR3 DNA reads TGTGCCAGCAATTGGACAGCTAATTCACCCCTCCACTTT. Protein product: CASNWTANSPLHF.

The chain joins TRBV6-1 to TRBJ2-1; D may be TRBD1 or TRBD2 (5 bases each). CDR1 is MNHNS and CDR2 is SASEGT in the germline V gene. V lost 6 bases and J 2 bases, leaving 14 bases between the germline ends. This CDR3 spans 15 amino acids. The CDR3 here is CASSHRDGAYNEQFF. CDR3 coding DNA: TGTGCCAGCAGCCACCGGGACGGCGCCTACAATGAGCAGTTCTTC.

This clonotype was counted only a few times. This rearrangement joins TRBV7-6 to TRBJ1-5; D possibly corresponds to TRBD1 (6 bases). Germline values: CDR1 SGHVS, CDR2 FNYEAQ. Trimming stripped 5 bases from V and 5 bases from J, with 16 bases between. There are 15 residues in the CDR3. CDR3 DNA sequence: TGTGCCAGCAGCCCGAGGTACAGGGTAGATCAGCCCCAGCATTTT. Translation gives CASSPRYRVDQPQHF.

V and J are TRBV28 and TRBJ2-2; D is unresolved. Trimming stripped 5 bases from V and 5 bases from J, with 15 bases between. This CDR3 is built from 15 residues. CDR1 MDHEN and CDR2 SYDVKM come from the germline V gene. CDR3 bases: TGTGCCAGCAGTCGAGACCCGAAAACAACCGGGGAGCTGTTTTTT. It yields the protein CASSRDPKTTGELFF.

This clonotype was seen just once. The chain joins TRBV5-6 to TRBJ2-3, with TRBD1 identical over 9 bases. V lost 4 bases and J lost 3; bases outside the gene matches: 3. The CDR3 runs to 14 residues. The germline gives CDR1 SGHDT, CDR2 YYEEEE. CDR3 in amino acids: CASSVQGATDTQYF. As DNA, the CDR3 is TGTGCCAGCAGCGTACAGGGGGCTACAGATACGCAGTATTTT.

This clonotype was detected a few times. This chain connects TRBV25-1 to TRBJ2-1; TRBD1 matches at 8 bases. V shed 2 bases and J 12 bases; nucleotides not matched to a gene: 0. CDR1 MGHDK and CDR2 SYGVNS come from the germline V gene. The CDR3 length is 11 residues. CDR3 in DNA: TGTGCCAGCAGTGAAGGGACAGGGCAGTTCTTC. Amino acid sequence: CASSEGTGQFF.

This rearrangement joins TRBV6-5 to TRBJ2-1; D is perhaps TRBD2 (5 bases). V lost 6 bases, J lost 15 bases, and 18 bases lay in between. CDR1 is MNHEY, CDR2 SVGAGI, per germline. CDR3 length equals 12 residues. The CDR3 DNA sequence: TGTGCCAGCAGGTATCAGGACTCCCAGACGTTCTTC. As protein: CASRYQDSQTFF.

J is TRBJ1-1 and V is TRBV3-1; D is unclear. V lost 3 bases to trimming and J lost 4 bases, with 12 bases between them. Per germline, CDR1 LGHDT and CDR2 YNNKEL (reference sequence). This CDR3 has 14 residues. The CDR3 DNA follows: TGTGCCAGCAGCCAGATGCTGAGTGGCACTGAAGCTTTCTTT. This sequence encodes CASSQMLSGTEAFF.

This clonotype was counted at least ten times. This sequence joins TRBV12-3 or TRBV12-4 and TRBJ2-2; D might be TRBD1 (6 bases). Trimming left V 3 bases short and J 5 bases short, with 16 bases between. This CDR3 is built from 16 residues. The CDR3 loop reads CASSLNQGSRTGELFF. The CDR3 nucleotides read TGTGCCAGCAGTTTGAACCAGGGGAGTAGGACCGGGGAGCTGTTTTTT.

The chain is built from TRBV27 and TRBJ1-2, with 8 bases lining up with TRBD1. The CDR3 has 14 amino acids. Trimming at V came to 0 bases and at J to 4 bases, leaving 1 base not matched to a gene. Germline-derived CDR1 and CDR2 are MNHEY and SMNVEV (reference sequence). The DNA of the CDR3 is TGTGCCAGCAGTTTATCCGGACAGGGCTATGGCTACACCTTC. Amino acid sequence: CASSLSGQGYGYTF.

This chain uses TRBV30 with TRBJ1-5; D gene unclear. From germline, CDR1 is GTSNPN and CDR2 SVGIG (reference sequence). The CDR3 sequence is 14 residues long. The germline V and J ends were trimmed by 0 bases and 3 bases, with 9 bases remaining between them. CDR3 amino acids: CAWSVKEPNQPQHF. The CDR3 nucleotides are TGTGCCTGGAGTGTAAAGGAACCCAATCAGCCCCAGCATTTT.

The chain combines TRBV27 with TRBJ2-2, with D perhaps given as TRBD1 or TRBD2 (5 bases each). The CDR3 length is 15 residues. V lost 6 bases and J 1 base, leaving 12 bases between the germline ends. Looked up from germline, CDR1 is MNHEY and CDR2 is SMNVEV (reference sequence). The CDR3 reads CASSPPGRNTGELFF. The CDR3 region has the DNA TGTGCCAGCAGCCCTCCGGGACGGAACACCGGGGAGCTGTTTTTT.

This clonotype was detected only a few times. The rearrangement uses TRBV4-1 and TRBJ2-3; TRBD1 matches at 7 bases. Per the germline V gene, CDR1 is MGHRA and CDR2 is YSYEKL. The CDR3 spans 15 residues. V dropped 3 bases and J dropped 1; count of bases not matched to a gene: 4. CDR3 protein: CASSQRQGGTDTQYF. CDR3 DNA: TGCGCCAGCAGCCAGAGACAGGGAGGCACAGATACGCAGTATTTT.

V is TRBV18 and J is TRBJ1-4; 9 bases match TRBD1. With 2 bases clipped from V and 7 bases from J, the junction kept 11 bases outside the gene matches. Germline lookup yields CDR1 KGHSH and CDR2 LQKENI. The CDR3 totals 17 residues. Here the CDR3 DNA reads TGTGCCAGCTCACCAAGACCGACAGGGGGGGAGAGTGAAAAACTGTTTTTT. Protein sequence: CASSPRPTGGESEKLFF. The full variable domain, in which reference TRBV18 and TRBJ1-4 provide the parts outside the CDR3, is NAGVMQNPRHLVRRRGQEARLRCSPMKGHSHVYWYRQLPEEGLKFMVYLQKENIIDESGMPKERFSAEFPKEGPSILRIQQVVRGDSAAYFCASSPRPTGGESEKLFFGSGTQLSVL.

This clonotype was observed at least ten times. This chain joins TRBV12-3 or TRBV12-4 and TRBJ2-4; D may correspond to TRBD1 or TRBD2 (5 bases each). With 6 bases removed from V and 1 base from J, the gap between germline ends came to 7 bases. The CDR3 consists of 13 residues. The CDR3 DNA is TGTGCCAGCAGCGGGACCGCCAAAAACATTCAGTACTTC. Protein: CASSGTAKNIQYF.

The chain employs TRBV30 and TRBJ1-2, with D maybe TRBD1 (5 bases). The CDR3 has 12 amino acids. The germline V gene has CDR1 GTSNPN and CDR2 SVGIG (reference sequence). V was trimmed by 3 bases and J by 7 bases, leaving 12 bases between them. DNA for the CDR3: TGTGCCTGGAGATTAGGGGCGGGTGGCTACACCTTC. Translated: CAWRLGAGGYTF.

Remarks on this clonotype: The junction shows a germline mismatch at one end, possibly a read error. This chain uses TRBV6-2 or TRBV6-3 with TRBJ1-6; 7 bases are a match to TRBD1. CDR3 length: 16 residues. Germline V gives CDR1 MNHEY, CDR2 SVGEGT. The CDR3, as DNA: TGTGCCGGCAGTTCCCCCGACAGGGCCTGGAATTCACCCCTCCACTTT. Translating gives CAGSSPDRAWNSPLHF.

This clonotype was recorded at least ten times. The V gene is TRBV24-1, the J gene TRBJ2-2; 9 bases fit TRBD2. Germline V gene sequence: CDR1 KGHDR, CDR2 SFDVKD. The CDR3 consists of 17 residues. V lost 7 bases, J lost 6 bases, and 14 bases stayed unmatched. The CDR3 DNA is TGTGCCACCAGCGAAAGCGGGAGGCTTTCGCAAGCCGGGGAGCTGTTTTTT. It encodes CATSESGRLSQAGELFF.

Only a few counts were recorded for this clonotype. The CDR3 DNA is TGTGCCAGCAGCTTCGGGGTTACCTACAATGAGCAGTTCTTC. Amino acids: CASSFGVTYNEQFF. This rearrangement joins TRBV11-1 to TRBJ2-1, with D possibly matching TRBD2 (5 bases). The CDR3 is made up of 14 amino acids. Germline CDR1 SGHAT, CDR2 FQDESV (reference sequence). V lost 3 bases to trimming and J lost 2 bases, with 8 bases between them.

The rearrangement joins TRBV7-2 to TRBJ1-6; D is unclear. The CDR3 totals 14 residues. V was clipped by 6 bases and J by 9 bases, with 15 bases between them. Germline V gene sequence: CDR1 SGHTA, CDR2 FQGNSA. CDR3 sequence: CASRTPGTGSPLHF. DNA for the CDR3: TGTGCCAGCAGAACCCCGGGTACGGGTTCACCCCTCCACTTT.

The V call is TRBV5-1, the J call TRBJ2-1; D call uncertain. Trimming removed 3 bases from V and 5 bases from J, with 9 bases in between. In germline, CDR1 is SGHRS, CDR2 YFSETQ. The CDR3 runs to 13 residues. For the CDR3, the DNA is TGCGCCAGCAGCTCGAAGACGGACAATGAGCAGTTCTTC. Translating it yields CASSSKTDNEQFF.

This sequence joins TRBV11-3 and TRBJ2-1, with TRBD2 matching over 8 bases. Germline-derived CDR1 and CDR2 are SGHNT and YENEEA. The CDR3 consists of 16 residues. V dropped 2 bases and J dropped 4; count of bases not matched to a gene: 7. CDR3 sequence: CASSLILSGVYNEQFF. In DNA, the CDR3 is TGTGCCAGCAGCTTAATCCTTAGCGGGGTATACAATGAGCAGTTCTTC.

The V and J genes are TRBV11-2 and TRBJ2-4; 8 bases line up with TRBD2. The junction had 9 bases not matched to a gene; V was cut back by 7 bases and J by 4 bases. Germline V gene data show CDR1 as SGHAT and CDR2 as FQNNGV. The CDR3 totals 15 residues. The CDR3 bases are TGTGCCAGCAATCACGGGGGGGTCTCAAAAAACATTCAGTACTTC. Translation: CASNHGGVSKNIQYF.

The V and J genes are TRBV21-1 and TRBJ2-5; the D segment call TRBD1 is taken from the table without a DNA check. TRBV21-1 is described as a pseudogene. This CDR3 is built from 15 residues. This CDR3 is CASSSGRDRQETQYF. CDR3 bases: TGTGCCAGCAGCTCGGGCCGGGACAGGCAAGAGACCCAGTACTTC.

This clonotype was detected many times. This chain connects TRBV7-6 to TRBJ2-7; 9 bases map to TRBD1. The V gene end was trimmed by 1 base and the J gene end by 6 bases; junction bases not matched to a gene: 10. CDR1 SGHVS and CDR2 FNYEAQ come from the germline V gene. CDR3 length: 16 residues. The CDR3 reads CASSLGPQGARTEQYF. In DNA form, the CDR3 reads TGTGCCAGCAGCTTAGGGCCACAGGGGGCGCGAACCGAGCAGTACTTC.

This clonotype was counted ten times or more. V usage is TRBV7-8 and J usage is TRBJ1-5; D remains unclear. This CDR3 has 18 residues. Germline assignment: CDR1 SGHVS and CDR2 FQNEAQ. The V end was cut by 3 bases, the J end by 4 bases, with 22 bases between. The CDR3 reads CASSFMMAGRTINQPQHF. The CDR3 nucleotides are TGTGCCAGCAGCTTCATGATGGCTGGCAGGACTATAAATCAGCCCCAGCATTTT.

This chain connects TRBV11-2 to TRBJ1-2; TRBD1 is a possible D gene (5 bases). V was pared by 5 bases and J by 5 bases, with 15 bases between. This CDR3 has 14 amino acids. Germline V CDR1 and CDR2: SGHAT, FQNNGV. The CDR3 DNA is TGTGCCAGCAGCCCCGGGGCCTCAGGTTATGGCTACACCTTC. Protein sequence: CASSPGASGYGYTF.